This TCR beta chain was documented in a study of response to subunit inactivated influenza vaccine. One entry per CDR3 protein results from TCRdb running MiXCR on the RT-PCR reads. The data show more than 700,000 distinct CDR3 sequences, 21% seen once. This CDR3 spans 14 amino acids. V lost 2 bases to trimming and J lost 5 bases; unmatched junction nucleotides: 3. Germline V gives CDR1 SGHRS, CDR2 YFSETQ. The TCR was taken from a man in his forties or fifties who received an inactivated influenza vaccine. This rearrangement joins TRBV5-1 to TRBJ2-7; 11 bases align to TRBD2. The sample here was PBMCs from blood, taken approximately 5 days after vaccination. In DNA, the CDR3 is TGCGCCAGCAGCTTTAGCGGGGGGGAGGACGAGCAGTACTTC. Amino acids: CASSFSGGEDEQYF.